This entry lists 3 T cell receptor beta chains sequenced from one sample in a study of CD8+CD57+ T cells in acquired aplastic anemia. The template used for profiling TCR beta VDJ and CDR3 was genomic DNA. TCRdb independently ran MiXCR on the reads; one entry per CDR3 protein. The sample lists 150,000 to 200,000 distinct CDR3 sequences, 40% to 55% occurring once. Whoever was chosen for sequencing had shown CD8+CD57+ cell expansion by flow cytometry. The sample comprised sorted CD4+, CD8+, or CD8+CD57+ T cells (not recorded which) from PBMCs. These receptors all come from a human donor with aplastic anemia.

As regards this clonotype: The junction departs from germline at one end; a sequencing error may be responsible. The CDR3 coding sequence is TGTGCCAGCAGCGTTCTAGACAGGGAACCGTACTTT. This translates into CASSVLDREPYF. V usage is TRBV9 and J usage is TRBJ1-3; TRBD1 aligns across 7 bases. In germline, CDR1 is SGDLS, CDR2 YYNGEE. This CDR3 contains 12 residues.

Points on this clonotype: Given a much more abundant clone one base away, this may be a read error. V is TRBV5-6 and J is TRBJ1-2; 10 bases match TRBD1. Germline V lookup: CDR1 SGHDT, CDR2 YYEEEE. V was pared by 4 bases and J by 2 bases, with 11 bases of the junction left unmatched. This CDR3 is built from 17 residues. For the CDR3, the DNA is TGTGCCAGCAGCCAGGGAGGTGGGACAGGGGAAAACTATGGCTACACCTTC. Protein sequence: CASSQGGGTGENYGYTF.

A note on this clonotype: Mismatch with germline at one junction end may stem from a read error. The V and J genes are TRBV5-3 and TRBJ1-2, with D unresolved. TRBV5-3 is labeled an ORF, and its function is uncertain. The CDR3 runs to 13 residues. The CDR3 sequence: CASSLRTDERYTF. In nucleotides, the CDR3 is TGTGCCAGCAGCTTGCGGACTGACGAAAGGTACACCTTC.